Listed below are T cell receptor beta chains from one sample, sequenced in a study of Tregs in tolerant kidney transplant recipients. Generated by immunoSEQ multiplex PCR, the TCRdb table keeps only in-frame clones and is missing some. The sample consists of about 240,000 clones, 80% to 85% of them appearing once. The sequencing sample was made of CD4+ T cells from blood. Every receptor here comes from a human donor in good health. Each CDR3 is given with its conserved first and last residue. The order of the fields is clone size, J gene, V gene, D gene, CDR3 DNA, CDR3 protein. D genes are given only for firm matches. Size is omitted from some rows. Given values are once, few, many or a class for expanded clones.

NA | TRBJ2-7 | TRBV4-1 | NA | TGCGCCAGCAGCCTTTATACGGGGAAAACCGTATACGAGCAGTACTTC | CASSLYTGKTVYEQYF
NA | TRBJ2-7 | TRBV10-2 | NA | TGCGCCAGCAGTGGATCCGGAGAGGGCAGAGCCTACGAGCAGTACTTC | CASSGSGEGRAYEQYF
NA | TRBJ1-6 | TRBV9 | TRBD1 | TGTGCCAGCAGCGTGACAGGGGAGGGCTCACCCCTCCACTTT | CASSVTGEGSPLHF
NA | TRBJ2-5 | TRBV4-2 | NA | TGTGCCAGCAGCCAAGTACGGGACCAAGAGACCCAGTACTTC | CASSQVRDQETQYF
once | TRBJ2-2 | TRBV27 | NA | TGTGCCAGCGGGGAGTTTCGCCCCACCGGGGAGCTGTTTTTT | CASGEFRPTGELFF
NA | TRBJ1-1 | TRBV2 | NA | TGTGCCAGCAGTGGCGGCAGGTTGAACACTGAAGCTTTCTTT | CASSGGRLNTEAFF
NA | TRBJ1-5 | TRBV9 | NA | TGTGCCAGCAGCGTAGAGGTGGGTCAGCCCCAGCATTTT | CASSVEVGQPQHF
NA | TRBJ2-1 | TRBV6-5 | TRBD1 | TGTGCCAGCAGTTACTCGAGGACAGGGGGCTATGAGCAGTTCTTC | CASSYSRTGGYEQFF
NA | TRBJ2-7 | TRBV5-6 | TRBD2 | TGTGCCAGCACCCCGGCTAGCGGGGGAGGGCAGTACTTC | CASTPASGGGQYF
NA | TRBJ2-7 | TRBV11-1 | NA | TGTGCCAGCAGCTTACGTTACAGGGACGGCGAGCAGTACTTC | CASSLRYRDGEQYF
few | TRBJ2-7 | TRBV18 | NA | TGTGCCAGCTCACTCGAGGGTAAAGGAATCTACGAGCAGTACTTC | CASSLEGKGIYEQYF
NA | TRBJ1-2 | TRBV6-1 | NA | TGTGCCAGCAGTGAAGGCGTCAGGGGATTGTATGGCTACACCTTC | CASSEGVRGLYGYTF
NA | TRBJ2-7 | TRBV7-8 | NA | TGTGCCAGCAGCTTATATGCCAGGTCCTACGAGCAGTACTTC | CASSLYARSYEQYF
NA | TRBJ2-5 | TRBV5-1 | TRBD2 | TGCGCCAGCAGCACTAGGACTAGCGGGGCAGTAGAGACCCAGTACTTC | CASSTRTSGAVETQYF
NA | TRBJ2-3 | TRBV7-2 | TRBD2 | TGTGCCAGCAGCTTTGCTAGCGGGAGGGGCACAGATACGCAGTATTTT | CASSFASGRGTDTQYF
NA | TRBJ1-1 | TRBV19 | NA | TGTGCCAGTAGTGCTCTCTTCACTGAAGCTTTCTTT | CASSALFTEAFF
NA | TRBJ2-2 | TRBV6-1 | NA | TGTGCCAACCGCCCGAACACCGGGGAGCTGTTTTTT | CANRPNTGELFF
NA | TRBJ2-5 | TRBV5-1 | NA | TGCGCCAGCAGCTTGGAACAGGGAACCCAGTACTTC | CASSLEQGTQYF
NA | TRBJ2-1 | TRBV19 | NA | TGTGCCAGTAGTATGTGGGCTGCGGGAAGGGTGCAGTTCTTC | CASSMWAAGRVQFF
NA | TRBJ1-1 | TRBV11-3 | NA | TGTGCCAGCAGCTACAGACGGGGTGGAGCTTTCTTT | CASSYRRGGAFF
NA | TRBJ1-6 | TRBV4-1 | NA | TGCGCCAGCAGCCAACAGGCGTTCAATTCACCCCTCCACTTT | CASSQQAFNSPLHF
NA | TRBJ1-2 | TRBV2 | NA | TGTGCCAGCAGTGTTAGGAGGGTTGGGGGCTACACCTTC | CASSVRRVGGYTF
NA | TRBJ1-1 | TRBV5-1 | NA | TGCGCCAGCAGCTTAACAGGGAGCACTGAAGCTTTCTTT | CASSLTGSTEAFF
NA | TRBJ1-3 | TRBV12-2 | NA | TGTGCAAGTCGCTTAGTACGCGGTGGGACCGAGGCTCACTCTGGAAACACCATATATTTT | CASRLVRGGTEAHSGNTIYF
once | TRBJ2-1 | TRBV18 | NA | TGTGCCAGCTCACCGTCACTGGCAGGGACGGAAAATGAGCAGTTCTTC | CASSPSLAGTENEQFF
NA | TRBJ2-7 | TRBV7-9 | NA | TGTGCCAGCAGCTCCCCCCGGGCAGCCAGAGAAATAGGGCAGTACTTC | CASSSPRAAREIGQYF
NA | TRBJ1-6 | TRBV2 | NA | TGTGCCAGCAGTGGATCCCCTAATTCACCCCTCCACTTT | CASSGSPNSPLHF
NA | TRBJ2-6 | TRBV11-2 | NA | TGTGCCAGCAGCTTCGGTACATCTGGGGCCAACGTCCTGACTTTC | CASSFGTSGANVLTF
NA | TRBJ2-1 | TRBV7-9 | TRBD2 | TGTGCCTCCAGCAGTGGTAGCGGGAGGGCGAATGAGCAGTTCTTC | CASSSGSGRANEQFF
NA | TRBJ2-7 | TRBV5-4 | NA | TGTGCCAGCAGCTTGTTTGGCTACGAGCAGTACTTC | CASSLFGYEQYF
once | TRBJ2-3 | TRBV10-1 | NA | TGCGCCAGCAGTGAATGGACGGGATCTAGGGCAGATACGCAGTATTTT | CASSEWTGSRADTQYF
few | TRBJ1-3 | TRBV6-1 | NA | TGTGCCAGCAGCAGTGGAATCTCTGGAAACACCATATATTTT | CASSSGISGNTIYF